What follows is one T cell receptor (beta chain) and its context. Its specific antigen is unknown. Base qualities were left out, and no much larger clone turns up one base away. CDR1 GTSNPN and CDR2 SVGIG were looked up in the germline V gene (reference sequence). Trimming leaves V shorter by 2 bases and J shorter by 6 bases, with the junction holding 8 bases beyond the gene matches. Including cysteine and phenylalanine, the CDR3 has 16 amino acids. Only the CDR3 region is kept as DNA, spanning 48 bases read in frame from base 1. Peripheral blood CD8+ and CD4+ T cells from healthy donors, Susac syndrome patients and multiple sclerosis patients were profiled by high-throughput TCR beta sequencing. The Susac syndrome patients fulfilled recently defined diagnostic criteria for definite or probable disease. Bulk CD8+ and CD4+ T cells were purified magnetically by negative isolation, whereas CD8+ TEMRA cells were enriched by FACS. Blood was collected in EDTA tubes and processed within 24 hours, with PBMCs isolated through density gradient centrifugation. PBMCs intended for TCR sequencing were cryopreserved in liquid nitrogen and thawed later in a water bath at 37 degrees C. Purity of sorted or isolated CD4+, CD8+ and CD8+ TEMRA cells was at least 90%.

This sample is part of a study of CD8 T cells in Susac syndrome (dated by TCRdb to the late 2010s). For the study in its entirety: Among the sequenced Susac syndrome patients, roughly six had clinically active disease and eight were in clinical remission. The study used repertoire sequencing to test whether antigen drove CD8+ T cell activation and differentiation in Susac syndrome. The clonality of the CD8+ T cell repertoire was compared across more than 9 healthy donors, roughly 14 Susac syndrome patients and about 15 multiple sclerosis patients. At blood withdrawal, Susac syndrome patients were either therapy-naive, taking corticosteroids (in some cases with IVIg as well), or taking IVIg alone. General findings and caveats noted by the study authors: The number of individuals in the TCR sequencing and HLA analysis was recognized as being relatively small. Looking at Susac-specific public clones, the researchers identified fewer than 20 in the total CD8+ repertoire and five in the CD8+ TEMRA repertoire. CD8+ repertoires in Susac syndrome showed clonal expansion, which was highest in CD8+ TEMRA cells and was greater in clinically active patients than in remitting patients.

RNA was extracted with the RNeasy kit and roughly 0.45 to 1 ug was reverse transcribed using random hexamers. TCR beta CDR3 regions were amplified with the immunoSEQ multiplex PCR assay covering 54 Vbeta and 13 Jbeta segments. Bias from PCR amplification was corrected by using a synthetic template baseline for primer optimization and for computational correction. The paper's processing steps were these. Reads were assigned to V, D and J genes according to IMGT and analyzed in immunoSEQ Analyzer, with only productive sequences retained. Clonality was computed as one minus Shannon entropy normalized by log2 of the number of productive unique sequences. For each patient and control, public and private clones were evaluated within the 100 most prevalent clones. Susac-specific clones were defined as absent from healthy and MS cohorts, over a thousand published viral clones and other ImmuneACCESS disease sequences. The public reads were reprocessed in TCRdb via fastp at Q25 and MiXCR, keeping in-frame beta chains. Merged by CDR3 protein, the rows form single entries marked with the most common genes and DNA. These V and J calls are TCRdb output, not the study's own analysis. A total of about 82,000 distinct CDR3 sequences appear in this sample, 95% to 96% of them only once. The ten biggest clones cover approximately 0.62% of the sample.

Sequencing was performed on CD8+ T cells from PBMCs. This sequence was found in a human donor with Susac syndrome. The V and J genes are TRBV30 and TRBJ2-1, with 12 bases aligning to TRBD2. CDR3 sequence: CAWSTGLAGPFNEQFF. In nucleotides, the sequence is TGTGCCTGGAGTACTGGACTAGCGGGGCCCTTCAATGAGCAGTTCTTC.